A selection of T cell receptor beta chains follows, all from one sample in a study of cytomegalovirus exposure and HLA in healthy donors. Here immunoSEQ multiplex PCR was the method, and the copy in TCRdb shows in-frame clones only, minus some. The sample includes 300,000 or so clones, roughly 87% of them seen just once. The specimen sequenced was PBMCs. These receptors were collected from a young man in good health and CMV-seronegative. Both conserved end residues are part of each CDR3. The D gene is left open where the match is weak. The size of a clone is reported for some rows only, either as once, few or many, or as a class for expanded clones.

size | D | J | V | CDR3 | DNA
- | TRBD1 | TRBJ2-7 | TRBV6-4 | CASSERTGALYEQYF | TGTGCCAGCAGTGAACGGACAGGGGCCCTCTACGAGCAGTACTTC
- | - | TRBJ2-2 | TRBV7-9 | CASSLGGYTGELFF | TGTGCCAGCAGCTTAGGAGGATACACCGGGGAGCTGTTTTTT
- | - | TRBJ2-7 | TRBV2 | CASSTGRPPYEQYF | TGTGCCAGCAGTACAGGGCGTCCTCCCTACGAGCAGTACTTC
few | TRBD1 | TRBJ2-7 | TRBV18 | CASSPLETGEEQYF | TGTGCCAGCTCACCACTAGAGACAGGGGAAGAGCAGTACTTC
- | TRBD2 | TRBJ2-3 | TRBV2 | CASRGTSGGSTDTQYF | TGTGCCAGCAGGGGGACTAGCGGGGGGAGCACAGATACGCAGTATTTT
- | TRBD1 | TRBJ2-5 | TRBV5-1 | CASSLIGAGGEKTQYF | TGCGCCAGCAGCTTGATCGGCGCAGGGGGCGAGAAGACCCAGTACTTC
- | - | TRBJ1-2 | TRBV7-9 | CASAVTNYGYTF | TGTGCCAGCGCAGTGACTAACTATGGCTACACCTTC
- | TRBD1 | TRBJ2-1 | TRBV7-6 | CASSYSSDRDEQFF | TGTGCCAGCAGCTATTCGTCCGACAGGGATGAGCAGTTCTTC
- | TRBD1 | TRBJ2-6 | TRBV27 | CASSSISSGTGVLLGANVLTF | TGTGCCAGCAGTTCGATATCTTCCGGGACAGGCGTCCTCTTGGGGGCCAACGTCCTGACTTTC
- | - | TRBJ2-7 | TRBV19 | CASSITGINYEQYF | TGTGCCAGTAGTATTACAGGCATCAACTACGAGCAGTACTTC
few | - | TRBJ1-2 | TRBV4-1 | CASSQGLGLDYGYTF | TGCGCCAGCAGCCAAGGATTGGGCTTGGACTATGGCTACACCTTC
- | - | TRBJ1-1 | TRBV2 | CASSERDTPGTFF | TGTGCCAGCAGTGAGAGGGACACCCCGGGAACTTTCTTT
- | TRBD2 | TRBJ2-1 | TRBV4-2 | CASSQASGGINEQFF | TGTGCCAGCAGCCAAGCTAGCGGGGGTATAAATGAGCAGTTCTTC
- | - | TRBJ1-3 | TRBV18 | CASSLGGMQGSGNTIYF | TGTGCCAGCTCACTTGGCGGAATGCAGGGTTCTGGAAACACCATATATTTT
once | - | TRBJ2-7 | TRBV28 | CASSLEIPYEQYF | TGTGCCAGCAGTTTAGAGATACCCTACGAGCAGTACTTC
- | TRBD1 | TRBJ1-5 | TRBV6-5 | CASRKQGPNQPQHF | TGTGCCAGCAGGAAACAGGGGCCCAATCAGCCCCAGCATTTT
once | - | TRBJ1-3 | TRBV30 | CAWNDGSSSGNTIYF | TGTGCCTGGAATGACGGGTCGAGCTCTGGAAACACCATATATTTT
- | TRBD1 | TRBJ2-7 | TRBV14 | CASSERTGSHEQYF | TGTGCCAGCAGCGAAAGGACAGGGAGCCACGAGCAGTACTTC
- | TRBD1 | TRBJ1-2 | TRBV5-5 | CASSLEGGASGGYTF | TGTGCCAGCAGCTTGGAAGGGGGCGCTTCGGGAGGCTACACCTTC
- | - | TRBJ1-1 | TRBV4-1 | CASSQRQGIVIEAFF | TGCGCCAGCAGCCAAAGGCAGGGTATTGTAATTGAAGCTTTCTTT
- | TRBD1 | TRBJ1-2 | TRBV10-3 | CAISEWAGGVRGYTF | TGTGCCATCAGTGAGTGGGCAGGGGGCGTGCGGGGCTACACCTTC
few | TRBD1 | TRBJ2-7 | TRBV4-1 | CASSQGRGTGLAYEQYF | TGCGCCAGCAGCCAAGGACGAGGGACAGGGCTCGCCTACGAGCAGTACTTC
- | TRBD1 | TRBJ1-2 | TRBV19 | CASSQQGQNYGYTF | TGTGCCAGTTCCCAACAGGGGCAGAACTATGGCTACACCTTC
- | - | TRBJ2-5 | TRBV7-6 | CASSFRFQETQYF | TGTGCCAGCAGCTTTCGGTTCCAAGAGACCCAGTACTTC
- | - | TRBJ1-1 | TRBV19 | CASSIARGAFF | TGTGCCAGTAGTATCGCCAGGGGAGCTTTCTTT
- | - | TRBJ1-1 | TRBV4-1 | CASSQKTANTEAFF | TGCGCCAGCAGCCAAAAGACAGCCAACACTGAAGCTTTCTTT
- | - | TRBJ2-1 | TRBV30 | CAWRQLDKQFF | TGTGCCTGGAGACAACTAGATAAGCAGTTCTTC
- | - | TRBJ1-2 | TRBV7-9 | CASSLVGHGYTF | TGTGCCAGCAGCTTAGTTGGGCATGGCTACACCTTC
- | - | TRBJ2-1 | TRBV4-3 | CASSQDGNRLNEQFF | TGCGCCAGCAGCCAAGATGGGAACAGGTTAAATGAGCAGTTCTTC
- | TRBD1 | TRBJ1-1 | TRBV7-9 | CASSRPGGRNTEAFF | TGTGCCAGCAGCCGCCCAGGGGGCCGGAACACTGAAGCTTTCTTT
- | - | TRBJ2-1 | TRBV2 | CASILDPTSYNEQFF | TGTGCCAGCATACTAGACCCGACCTCCTACAATGAGCAGTTCTTC
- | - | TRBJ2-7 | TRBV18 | CASSLTTGETYEQYF | TGTGCCAGCTCACTTACGACGGGGGAGACCTACGAGCAGTACTTC
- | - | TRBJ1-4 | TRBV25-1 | CASSEYRGWKEKLFF | TGTGCCAGCAGTGAATATAGGGGTTGGAAGGAAAAACTGTTTTTT